This entry lists 18 T cell receptor beta chains sequenced from one sample in a study of shared clonotypes between healthy human individuals. Repertoires were generated with immunoSEQ multiplex PCR, while TCRdb's copy carries only in-frame clones and drops some. The table includes approximately 2,200,000 clones, about 92% detected once. Naive CD8 isolation took CD45RO-negative cells positively selected for CCR7 and excluded terminally differentiated effector memory CD45RA+ cells. Sequencing was carried out using naive CD8+ T cells from PBMCs. The receptors originated from a man in his late teens or twenties in good health. Some clones in this sample may be carry-over from other donors' samples.

The V gene is TRBV7-9, the J gene TRBJ1-5; unclear D gene. Germline values: CDR1 SEHNR, CDR2 FQNEAQ (reference sequence). The V and J ends lost 4 bases and 9 bases respectively, with 7 bases between them. The CDR3 contains 11 residues. The CDR3 loop reads CASSSEGPQHF. CDR3 bases: TGTGCCAGCAGCTCGGAGGGGCCCCAGCATTTT.

V and J are TRBV2 and TRBJ2-7; D is undetermined. CDR3 size: 13 residues. Trimming removed 6 bases from V and 3 bases from J, with 12 bases in between. CDR1 SNHLY and CDR2 FYNNEI come from the germline V gene. The CDR3 DNA reads as TGTGCCAGCAGGCCCTCTCGAGGCTACGAGCAGTACTTC. Residues: CASRPSRGYEQYF. The variable domain in full, completed from reference TRBV2 and TRBJ2-7, reads EPEVTQTPSHQVTQMGQEVILRCVPISNHLYFYWYRQILGQKVEFLVSFYNNEISEKSEIFDDQFSVERPDGSNFTLKIRSTKLEDSAMYFCASRPSRGYEQYFGPGTRLTVT.

The chain combines TRBV28 with TRBJ2-1; 10 positions match TRBD2. The CDR3 totals 16 residues. V lost 5 bases and J lost 8; bases outside the gene matches: 12. Germline loops: CDR1 MDHEN, CDR2 SYDVKM. The CDR3: CASSVTTSGYADEQFF. Written as DNA, the CDR3 is TGTGCCAGCAGTGTAACGACTAGCGGGTACGCCGATGAGCAGTTCTTC.

V gene TRBV5-1 combines with J gene TRBJ1-2, with unresolved D. The V gene's germline CDR1 is SGHRS and CDR2 YFSETQ. V was pared by 3 bases and J by 4 bases, with 13 bases between. This CDR3 has 14 amino acids. This chain's CDR3 is CASSSFRTGYGYTF. CDR3 nucleotides: TGCGCCAGCAGCTCGTTCAGGACGGGCTATGGCTACACCTTC.

The rearrangement joins TRBV7-9 to TRBJ2-2; 10 nucleotides line up with TRBD2. This CDR3 comprises 18 residues. From germline, CDR1 is SEHNR and CDR2 FQNEAQ (reference sequence). The trim removed 4 bases at V and 6 bases at J, leaving 14 bases unmatched. In DNA, the CDR3 is TGTGCCAGCAGCTCCCACCGGCTAGCGGGAGTACGAGCCGGGGAGCTGTTTTTT. Its protein is CASSSHRLAGVRAGELFF.

The rearrangement links TRBV27 to TRBJ2-7; 11 bases line up with TRBD2. The CDR3 sequence is 16 residues long. Per the germline V gene, CDR1 is MNHEY and CDR2 is SMNVEV (reference sequence). V dropped 6 bases and J dropped 0; count of bases not matched to a gene: 7. The chain's CDR3 is CASRSGTSGYSYEQYF. CDR3 DNA: TGTGCCAGCAGATCCGGGACTAGCGGCTACTCCTACGAGCAGTACTTC.

This chain uses TRBV19 with TRBJ1-2, with TRBD1 matching over 9 bases. The length of the CDR3 is 14 residues. V gave up 5 bases and J gave up 6 bases; unmatched junction bases: 7. Looked up from germline, CDR1 is LNHDA and CDR2 is SQIVND (reference sequence). The CDR3 region is CASSVQGALDGYTF. CDR3 in DNA: TGTGCCAGTAGTGTACAGGGGGCGTTGGATGGCTACACCTTC.

The chain has TRBV4-1 and TRBJ2-1; D remains unclear. V lost 0 bases, J lost 0 bases, and 6 bases lay in between. The CDR3 loop spans 15 amino acids. Germline CDR1 and CDR2: MGHRA and YSYEKL. In DNA form, the CDR3 reads TGCGCCAGCAGCCAAGAAGCCCACTCCTACAATGAGCAGTTCTTC. Encoded protein: CASSQEAHSYNEQFF.

The V gene is TRBV28, the J gene TRBJ2-5; D unclear. V was clipped by 4 bases and J by 5 bases, with 8 bases between them. Germline CDR1 is MDHEN and CDR2 is SYDVKM. The CDR3 is 12 amino acids. CDR3 in DNA: TGTGCCAGCAGTTCCCACGCTGAGACCCAGTACTTC. It translates to CASSSHAETQYF.

The genes are TRBV5-1 and TRBJ2-7, with 8 bases matching TRBD2. From germline, CDR1 is SGHRS and CDR2 YFSETQ. V was clipped by 0 bases and J by 5 bases; unmatched bases: 13. The CDR3 consists of 17 residues. CDR3 in amino acids: CASSLAARAGAFHEQYF. The CDR3 region has the DNA TGCGCCAGCAGCTTGGCCGCGCGAGCGGGAGCGTTCCACGAGCAGTACTTC.

This chain uses TRBV7-8 with TRBJ1-3; D is undetermined. V lost 1 base and J lost 0, with 13 bases in between. There are 17 residues in the CDR3. Germline CDR1 is SGHVS and CDR2 is FQNEAQ. The CDR3 DNA reads as TGTGCCAGCAGCTTAGATCTTAGGCTATACTCTGGAAACACCATATATTTT. As protein: CASSLDLRLYSGNTIYF.

V is TRBV9 and J is TRBJ1-5, with D hard to call. V was clipped by 3 bases and J by 4 bases, with 14 bases between them. CDR1 SGDLS and CDR2 YYNGEE come from the germline V gene. The CDR3 loop spans 15 amino acids. The CDR3 sequence: CASSAGGSPNQPQHF. CDR3 nucleotides: TGTGCCAGCAGCGCGGGCGGGAGTCCAAATCAGCCCCAGCATTTT.

This clone was picked up one time. Other nucleotide sequences from this sample produce the same CDR3. The chain carries TRBV9 and TRBJ1-3, with D unresolved. Germline CDR1 SGDLS, CDR2 YYNGEE. There are 13 residues in the CDR3. V shed 0 bases and J shed 3 bases, with 4 bases lying between them. CDR3 amino acids: CASSVGYGNTIYF. CDR3 coding DNA: TGTGCCAGCAGCGTAGGGTATGGAAACACCATATATTTT.

This clone has just a few counts. The chain carries TRBV2 and TRBJ1-5; weak D call: TRBD1 (5 bases). Germline values: CDR1 SNHLY, CDR2 FYNNEI. The CDR3 loop spans 13 amino acids. V was pared by 7 bases and J by 7 bases, with 14 bases between. This chain's CDR3 is CASIGRDGQPQHF. The CDR3 coding sequence is TGTGCCAGCATAGGCAGGGACGGGCAGCCCCAGCATTTT.

The chain joins TRBV28 to TRBJ2-7, with 7 nucleotides matching TRBD1. Germline V gene data show CDR1 as MDHEN and CDR2 as SYDVKM. This CDR3 comprises 13 residues. V trimming: 7 bases; J trimming: 4 bases; junction bases outside the gene matches: 7. The CDR3 DNA reads TGTGCCAGCACCCCGGGACAGCTTTACGAGCAGTACTTC. The encoded protein is CASTPGQLYEQYF.

The chain is built from TRBV21-1 and TRBJ2-1; whether TRBD1, the table's D call, matches the DNA was not checked. TRBV21-1 is flagged as a pseudogene. CDR3 length equals 18 residues. The CDR3 protein is CASSKVRLEISQGDEQFF. The CDR3 DNA follows: TGTGCCAGCAGCAAAGTACGGCTAGAGATATCCCAAGGGGATGAGCAGTTCTTC.

The chain uses TRBV27 and TRBJ2-7, with TRBD1 matching over 12 bases. Germline CDR1 and CDR2: MNHEY and SMNVEV (reference sequence). The V and J ends lost 10 bases and 6 bases, in that order; junction bases with no gene match: 7. The CDR3 consists of 13 residues. The CDR3 coding sequence is TGTGCCACAGGGGACAGGGGGCGCCGCGAGCAGTACTTC. Translation: CATGDRGRREQYF.

V gene TRBV15 combines with J gene TRBJ2-1, with TRBD2 identical over 10 bases. This CDR3 is built from 17 residues. J gave up 9 bases and V 5 bases, and 16 bases lay outside the gene matches. Germline CDR1 is LNHNV and CDR2 is YYDKDF (reference sequence). The CDR3, as DNA: TGTGCCACCAGCTTTATTCTGGGGGCTAGCGGGAGTTCTGAGCAGTTCTTC. Its protein is CATSFILGASGSSEQFF.